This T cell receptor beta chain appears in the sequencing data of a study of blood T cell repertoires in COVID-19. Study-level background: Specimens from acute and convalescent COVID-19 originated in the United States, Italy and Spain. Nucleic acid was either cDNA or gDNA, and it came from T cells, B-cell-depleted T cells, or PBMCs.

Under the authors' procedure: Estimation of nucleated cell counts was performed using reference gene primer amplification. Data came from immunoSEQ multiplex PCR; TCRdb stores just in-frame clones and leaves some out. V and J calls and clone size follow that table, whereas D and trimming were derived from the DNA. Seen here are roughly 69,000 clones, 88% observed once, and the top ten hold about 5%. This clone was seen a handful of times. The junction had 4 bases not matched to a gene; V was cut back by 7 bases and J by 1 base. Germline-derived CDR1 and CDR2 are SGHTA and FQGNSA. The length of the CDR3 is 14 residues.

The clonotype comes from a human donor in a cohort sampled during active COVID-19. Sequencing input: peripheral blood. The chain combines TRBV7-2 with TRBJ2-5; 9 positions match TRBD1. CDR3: CASIKTGGQETQYF. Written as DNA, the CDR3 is TGTGCCAGCATCAAGACAGGGGGCCAAGAGACCCAGTACTTC.